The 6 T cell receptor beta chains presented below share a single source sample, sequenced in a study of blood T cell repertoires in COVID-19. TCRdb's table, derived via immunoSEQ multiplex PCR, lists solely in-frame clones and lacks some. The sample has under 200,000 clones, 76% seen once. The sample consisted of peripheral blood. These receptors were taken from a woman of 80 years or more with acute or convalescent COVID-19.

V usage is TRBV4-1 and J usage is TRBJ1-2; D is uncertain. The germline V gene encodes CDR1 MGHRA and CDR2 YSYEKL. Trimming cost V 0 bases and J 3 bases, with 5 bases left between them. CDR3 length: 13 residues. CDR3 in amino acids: CASSQEEDYGYTF. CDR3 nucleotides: TGCGCCAGCAGCCAAGAAGAGGACTATGGCTACACCTTC.

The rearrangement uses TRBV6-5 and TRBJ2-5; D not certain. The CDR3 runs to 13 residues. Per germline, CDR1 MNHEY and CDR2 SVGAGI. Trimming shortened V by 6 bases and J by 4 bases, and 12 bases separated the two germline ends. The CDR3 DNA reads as TGTGCCAGCAGCGCACTTACCCGAGAGACCCAGTACTTC. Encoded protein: CASSALTRETQYF.

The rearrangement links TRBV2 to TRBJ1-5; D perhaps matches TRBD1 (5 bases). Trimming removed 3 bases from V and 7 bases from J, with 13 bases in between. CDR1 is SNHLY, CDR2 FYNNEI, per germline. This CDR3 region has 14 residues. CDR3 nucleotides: TGTGCCAGCAGTGACCGGGGGTCCGGCCAGCCCCAGCATTTT. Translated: CASSDRGSGQPQHF.

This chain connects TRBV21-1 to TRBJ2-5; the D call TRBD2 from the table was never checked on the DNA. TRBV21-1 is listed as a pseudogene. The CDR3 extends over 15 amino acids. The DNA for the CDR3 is TGTGCCAGCAGCCGGGACCCGCGGGGCCGGGAGACCCAGTACTTC. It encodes CASSRDPRGRETQYF.

The CDR3 reads CASSPGGRGNNQPQHF. The CDR3 nucleotides read TGTGCCAGCAGCCCTGGCGGCCGAGGGAACAATCAGCCCCAGCATTTT. The rearrangement joins TRBV4-2 to TRBJ1-5; D gene unclear. Germline V gene sequence: CDR1 LGHNA, CDR2 YNFKEQ. The V end was cut by 4 bases, the J end by 3 bases, with 16 bases between. There are 16 residues in the CDR3.

The CDR3: CASSLIAGVADTQYF. Written as DNA, the CDR3 is TGTGCCAGCAGCTTAATCGCAGGGGTGGCAGATACGCAGTATTTT. V gene TRBV7-9 combines with J gene TRBJ2-3; D perhaps matches TRBD1 (6 bases). The CDR3 has 15 residues. V was trimmed by 2 bases and J by 4 bases, leaving 13 bases between them. Germline V CDR1 and CDR2: SEHNR, FQNEAQ (reference sequence).